The 10 T cell receptor beta chains below come from one sample, sequenced in a study of blood T cell repertoires in COVID-19 (dated by TCRdb to 2020 to 2021). Libraries came from the immunoSEQ multiplex PCR assay. TCRdb took this table from immuneACCESS and kept in-frame rearrangements with V and J called. Such tables lack part of the clones; where checked against another copy, unresolved V genes explain under half of the gap, and the rest is unexplained. In this sample the table shows roughly 300,000 clones, roughly nine tenths of which occur a single time. 5% to 7% of the sample lies in the top ten. The sequencing sample was made of peripheral blood. The receptor source for this set is a young man who had recovered from COVID-19.

J is TRBJ2-3 and V is TRBV5-6; TRBD2 might be the D (5 bases). Germline V lookup: CDR1 SGHDT, CDR2 YYEEEE. The V and J ends lost 0 bases and 6 bases respectively, with 11 bases between them. The CDR3 has 14 amino acids. This CDR3 is CASSLGGLADTQYF. The DNA for the CDR3 is TGTGCCAGCAGCTTGGGAGGGTTGGCGGATACGCAGTATTTT. Complete variable domain (other parts from reference TRBV5-6 and TRBJ2-3): DAGVTQSPTHLIKTRGQQVTLRCSPKSGHDTVSWYQQALGQGPQFIFQYYEEEERQRGNFPDRFSGHQFPNYSSELNVNALLLGDSALYLCASSLGGLADTQYFGPGTRLTVL.

The rearrangement joins TRBV15 to TRBJ2-7; TRBD1 matches at 10 bases. The CDR3 contains 14 residues. The junction had 4 bases not matched to a gene; V was cut back by 4 bases and J by 4 bases. The germline V gene has CDR1 LNHNV and CDR2 YYDKDF (reference sequence). CDR3 sequence reads: CATSTGTGVYEQYF. For the CDR3, the DNA is TGTGCCACCAGCACGGGGACAGGGGTTTACGAGCAGTACTTC.

In this sample, this clone turned up once. CDR3 bases: TGCGCCAGCAGCTTGAGAGCGGGAGGGCCGGAAGAGCAGTACTTC. It encodes CASSLRAGGPEEQYF. This chain links TRBV5-1 with TRBJ2-7, with 10 bases lining up with TRBD2. V lost 1 base to trimming and J lost 7 bases; unmatched junction nucleotides: 8. CDR1 and CDR2 from the germline V gene are SGHRS and YFSETQ. The CDR3 spans 15 residues.

The rearrangement links TRBV6-1 to TRBJ1-1; D is unresolved. Trimming stripped 2 bases from V and 0 bases from J, with 4 bases between. The CDR3 runs to 13 residues. The germline V gene has CDR1 MNHNS and CDR2 SASEGT. The CDR3 coding sequence is TGTGCCAGCAGTGAACTCCTGAACACTGAAGCTTTCTTT. Protein sequence: CASSELLNTEAFF.

The chain links TRBV25-1 to TRBJ1-6; 10 positions match TRBD1. Trimming at V came to 3 bases and at J to 11 bases, leaving 7 bases not matched to a gene. CDR3 size: 15 residues. The germline V gene has CDR1 MGHDK and CDR2 SYGVNS. This CDR3 reads CASSDPVGQGAPLHF. CDR3 nucleotides: TGTGCCAGCAGTGACCCCGTAGGACAGGGGGCACCCCTCCACTTT.

A single count supports this clone. The V and J genes are TRBV7-2 and TRBJ1-5; tentatively, D is TRBD1 (6 bases). The V gene's germline CDR1 is SGHTA and CDR2 FQGNSA. With 0 bases removed from V and 3 bases from J, the gap between germline ends came to 18 bases. This CDR3 comprises 18 residues. Written as DNA, the CDR3 is TGTGCCAGCAGCTTAGCGCTAACAGGGAAGGGGGACAATCAGCCCCAGCATTTT. This encodes CASSLALTGKGDNQPQHF.

The chain couples TRBV5-1 to TRBJ1-1; 12 positions match TRBD1. Losses at the gene ends were 0 bases for V and 7 bases for J; bases not matched to a gene: 13. Germline lookup yields CDR1 SGHRS and CDR2 YFSETQ. The CDR3 has 18 residues. The CDR3 region is CASSLGNSVGTGGNEAFF. The CDR3 DNA follows: TGCGCCAGCAGCTTGGGAAACAGTGTAGGGACAGGGGGCAATGAAGCTTTCTTT. Supplemented by reference TRBV5-1 and TRBJ1-1, the full variable domain reads KAGVTQTPRYLIKTRGQQVTLSCSPISGHRSVSWYQQTPGQGLQFLFEYFSETQRNKGNFPGRFSGRQFSNSRSEMNVSTLELGDSALYLCASSLGNSVGTGGNEAFFGQGTRLTVV.

V gene TRBV3-1 (or the pseudogene TRBV3-2) combines with J gene TRBJ1-6; D remains ambiguous. Germline V gene data show CDR1 as LGHDT and CDR2 as YNNKEL (reference sequence). CDR3 length: 14 residues. V was cut by 3 bases and J by 7 bases, with 10 bases left in between. The CDR3 region has the DNA TGTGCCAGCAGCCACCGGGAGCCAAATTCACCCCTCCACTTT. Translating it yields CASSHREPNSPLHF.

This chain connects TRBV7-2 to TRBJ2-3, with D perhaps matching TRBD2 (6 bases). This CDR3 is built from 16 residues. Germline assignment: CDR1 SGHTA and CDR2 FQGNSA. Between the trimmed V and J ends, which lost 1 base and 4 bases, there was a span of 15 bases. The CDR3 reads CASSLGGTRRADTQYF. The CDR3 DNA reads as TGTGCCAGCAGCTTAGGCGGGACCCGCCGCGCAGATACGCAGTATTTT. Full variable domain (outside the CDR3, taken from reference TRBV7-2 and TRBJ2-3): GAGVSQSPSNKVTEKGKDVELRCDPISGHTALYWYRQSLGQGLEFLIYFQGNSAPDKSGLPSDRFSAERTGGSVSTLTIQRTQQEDSAVYLCASSLGGTRRADTQYFGPGTRLTVL.

The V and J genes are TRBV27 and TRBJ1-2, with 11 bases that match TRBD1. The J segment lost 2 bases and the V segment lost 5 bases, leaving 7 bases of the junction unmatched. The CDR3 consists of 16 residues. Per the germline V gene, CDR1 is MNHEY and CDR2 is SMNVEV (reference sequence). CDR3 protein: CASSQIGTGGNYGYTF. The CDR3 DNA is TGTGCCAGCAGTCAAATCGGGACAGGGGGAAACTATGGCTACACCTTC.